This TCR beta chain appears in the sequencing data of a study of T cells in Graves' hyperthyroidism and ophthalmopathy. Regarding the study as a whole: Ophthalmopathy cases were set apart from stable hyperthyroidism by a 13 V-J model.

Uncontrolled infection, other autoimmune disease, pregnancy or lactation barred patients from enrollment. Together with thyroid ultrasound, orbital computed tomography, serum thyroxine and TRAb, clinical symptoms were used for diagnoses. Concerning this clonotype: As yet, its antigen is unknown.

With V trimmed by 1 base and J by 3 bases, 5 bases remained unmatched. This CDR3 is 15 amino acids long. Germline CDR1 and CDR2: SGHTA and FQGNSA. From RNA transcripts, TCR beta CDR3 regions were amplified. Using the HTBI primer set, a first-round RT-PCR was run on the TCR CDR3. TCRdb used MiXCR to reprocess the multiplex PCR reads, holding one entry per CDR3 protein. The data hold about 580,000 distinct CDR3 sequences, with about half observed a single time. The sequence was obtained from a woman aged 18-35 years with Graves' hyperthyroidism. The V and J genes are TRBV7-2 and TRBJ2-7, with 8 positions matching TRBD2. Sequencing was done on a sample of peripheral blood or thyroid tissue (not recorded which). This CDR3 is CASSLGGRTVYEQYF. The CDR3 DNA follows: TGTGCCAGCAGCTTAGGCGGGAGGACCGTCTACGAGCAGTACTTC.